The 26 T cell receptor beta chains below were found in one sample sequenced in a study of blood T cell repertoires in COVID-19. The table came from immunoSEQ multiplex PCR; TCRdb's copy has only in-frame clones and leaves some out. The repertoire includes 59,000 or so clones, around 70% of them detected once, and 15% to 20% sits in the top ten. The sample comprised peripheral blood. Receptors originate from a woman aged 45-65 years with active or convalescent COVID-19.

This clone was counted only a few times. This sequence joins TRBV28 and TRBJ1-2; 7 bases are shared with TRBD1. Germline loops: CDR1 MDHEN, CDR2 SYDVKM. This CDR3 has 13 amino acids. After removal of 7 bases from V and 4 bases from J, the junction contained 6 bases not matched to a gene. CDR3 nucleotide sequence: TGTGCCAGCACCAAGGGGACAGTCTATGGCTACACCTTC. It encodes CASTKGTVYGYTF.

This clone was detected once. V is TRBV18 and J is TRBJ2-2; 9 bases are a match to TRBD1. The V segment lost 6 bases and the J segment 4 bases; nucleotides outside the gene matches: 3. The germline V gene has CDR1 KGHSH and CDR2 LQKENI. The CDR3 contains 14 residues. CDR3 sequence reads: CASSLDRGTGELFF. The CDR3 DNA follows: TGTGCCAGCTCCCTGGACAGGGGCACCGGGGAGCTGTTTTTT.

V is TRBV7-9 and J is TRBJ2-1; 11 bases agree with TRBD2. From germline, CDR1 is SEHNR and CDR2 FQNEAQ (reference sequence). V trimming: 1 base; J trimming: 6 bases; junction bases outside the gene matches: 2. This CDR3 comprises 15 residues. The DNA of the CDR3 is TGTGCCAGCAGCTTAGTACTAGCGGGAGTCAATGAGCAGTTCTTC. Amino acids: CASSLVLAGVNEQFF.

The chain employs TRBV11-1 and TRBJ2-7; D is possibly TRBD1 (6 bases). The CDR3 sequence is 11 residues long. V lost 5 bases and J 4 bases, leaving 6 bases between the germline ends. Germline assignment: CDR1 SGHAT and CDR2 FQDESV (reference sequence). Here the CDR3 DNA reads TGTGCCAGCAGCAGGGGGTACGAGCAGTACTTC. This encodes CASSRGYEQYF.

The rearrangement uses TRBV5-1 and TRBJ1-6; D possibly corresponds to TRBD1 (5 bases). CDR1 and CDR2 (germline): SGHRS, YFSETQ. Trimming removed 4 bases at V and 8 bases at J, with 16 bases between. This CDR3 is 15 amino acids long. This CDR3 is CASSTRTRGDSPLHF. The CDR3 DNA reads as TGCGCCAGCAGCACACGGACGCGGGGGGATTCACCCCTCCACTTT.

This clone was picked up one time. The CDR3 DNA is TGTGCCAGCAGTCATCGACTAGCCGACCCCTCCTACAATGAGCAGTTCTTC. Translation: CASSHRLADPSYNEQFF. The genes are TRBV6-6 and TRBJ2-1, with TRBD2 identical over 7 bases. The CDR3 sequence is 17 residues long. The germline V gene encodes CDR1 MNHNY and CDR2 SVGAGI (reference sequence). V was clipped by 5 bases and J by 0 bases; unmatched bases: 10.

This clone was recorded only once. The chain has TRBV19 and TRBJ1-6; 7 bases agree with TRBD1. Losses at the gene ends were 6 bases for V and 3 bases for J; bases not matched to a gene: 5. The CDR3 runs to 15 residues. Germline V gene data show CDR1 as LNHDA and CDR2 as SQIVND (reference sequence). The CDR3 here is CASRMGQHYNSPLHF. In DNA form, the CDR3 reads TGTGCCAGTAGGATGGGACAGCACTATAATTCACCCCTCCACTTT. Variable domain in full (rest from reference TRBV19 and TRBJ1-6): DGGITQSPKYLFRKEGQNVTLSCEQNLNHDAMYWYRQDPGQGLRLIYYSQIVNDFQKGDIAEGYSVSREKKESFPLTVTSAQKNPTAFYLCASRMGQHYNSPLHFGNGTRLTVT.

The V gene is TRBV5-6, the J gene TRBJ1-4, with TRBD1 matching 9 bases. Trimming removed 2 bases from V and 4 bases from J; junction bases left unmatched: 3. CDR3 length: 15 amino acids. Germline V gives CDR1 SGHDT, CDR2 YYEEEE. Here the CDR3 reads CASSFRQGVNEKLFF. The CDR3 DNA sequence: TGTGCCAGCAGCTTTCGACAGGGGGTTAATGAAAAACTGTTTTTT.

The chain joins TRBV3-1 (or the pseudogene TRBV3-2) to TRBJ2-5; D gene uncertain. The germline V gene has CDR1 LGHDT and CDR2 YNNKEL (reference sequence). V gave up 1 base and J gave up 3 bases, with 15 bases separating them. This CDR3 spans 16 amino acids. In DNA, the CDR3 is TGTGCCAGCAGCCAAGGGCTGGGCAGTACCAAAGAGACCCAGTACTTC. This encodes CASSQGLGSTKETQYF.

The chain recombines TRBV25-1 with TRBJ1-5; D uncertain. The length of the CDR3 is 16 residues. Trimming left V 2 bases short and J 4 bases short, with 15 bases between. Germline lookup yields CDR1 MGHDK and CDR2 SYGVNS. As DNA, the CDR3 is TGTGCCAGCAGTGAAACCGGGAAGCTCAGGAATCAGCCCCAGCATTTT. Residues: CASSETGKLRNQPQHF. The whole variable domain, remainder taken from reference TRBV25-1 and TRBJ1-5, is EADIYQTPRYLVIGTGKKITLECSQTMGHDKMYWYQQDPGMELHLIHYSYGVNSTEKGDLSSESTVSRIRTEHFPLTLESARPSHTSQYLCASSETGKLRNQPQHFGDGTRLSIL.

This chain uses TRBV9 with TRBJ2-7; 8 bases match TRBD2. The CDR3 has 14 residues. Unmatched junction bases numbered 7, after V lost 4 bases and J lost 4 bases. Germline V gene data show CDR1 as SGDLS and CDR2 as YYNGEE. Here the CDR3 DNA reads TGTGCCAGCAGCCCCCCGGGACTAGTTTACGAGCAGTACTTC. It encodes CASSPPGLVYEQYF.

The chain is built from TRBV19 and TRBJ2-1, with D perhaps TRBD1 (6 bases). CDR3 length equals 14 residues. V was shortened by 3 bases and J by 5 bases, with 11 bases between the two germline ends. Germline values: CDR1 LNHDA, CDR2 SQIVND (reference sequence). CDR3 in amino acids: CASSIGGGDNEQFF. The CDR3 DNA follows: TGTGCCAGTAGTATTGGGGGCGGAGACAATGAGCAGTTCTTC.

This chain connects TRBV7-8 to TRBJ2-7; 12 nucleotides line up with TRBD1. This CDR3 has 19 residues. With V trimmed by 0 bases and J by 2 bases, 11 bases remained unmatched. Germline CDR1 reads SGHVS; CDR2 reads FQNEAQ. The CDR3 DNA follows: TGTGCCAGCAGCTTAGCTCCGGGACAGGGGGCTAGTATGACCTACGAGCAGTACTTC. Protein: CASSLAPGQGASMTYEQYF.

V usage is TRBV7-2 and J usage is TRBJ2-7; TRBD1 agrees at 7 bases. This CDR3 has 14 amino acids. The germline gives CDR1 SGHTA, CDR2 FQGNSA. V lost 4 bases and J lost 0; bases outside the gene matches: 3. This chain's CDR3 is CASSYRQGSYEQYF. CDR3 coding DNA: TGTGCCAGCAGCTATCGACAGGGCTCCTACGAGCAGTACTTC.

V gene TRBV4-1 combines with J gene TRBJ1-1; 7 bases align to TRBD1. The CDR3 consists of 20 residues. V shed 0 bases and J 0 bases; nucleotides not matched to a gene: 16. CDR1 is MGHRA and CDR2 is YSYEKL in the germline V gene. CDR3 region: CASSQDTHRGQVGMNTEAFF. The CDR3 DNA sequence: TGCGCCAGCAGCCAAGATACCCATCGAGGACAGGTGGGCATGAACACTGAAGCTTTCTTT.

This chain links TRBV19 with TRBJ2-7, with no clear D. The CDR3 is 14 residues long. The V gene lost 1 base and the J gene lost 1 base, with 8 bases spanning the gap. CDR1 is LNHDA, CDR2 SQIVND, per germline (reference sequence). The CDR3 DNA reads as TGTGCCAGTAGTATAGGAGTGGTATCCTACGAGCAGTACTTC. Translation gives CASSIGVVSYEQYF.

J is TRBJ2-2 and V is TRBV19; no firm D call. The CDR3 covers 14 residues. V was pared by 6 bases and J by 7 bases, with 15 bases between. Germline CDR1 is LNHDA and CDR2 is SQIVND (reference sequence). In nucleotides, the CDR3 is TGTGCCAGTAGCCCCAGGCTAATCTTCGGGGAGCTGTTTTTT. It specifies CASSPRLIFGELFF.

This clone appeared a single time. The chain recombines TRBV7-8 with TRBJ2-3; D perhaps matches TRBD2 (6 bases). CDR3 size: 13 residues. Germline V gene lookup returns CDR1 SGHVS and CDR2 FQNEAQ. Between the trimmed V and J ends, which lost 2 bases and 5 bases, there was a span of 8 bases. CDR3 amino acids: CASSLLGGDTQYF. The DNA of the CDR3 is TGTGCCAGCAGCTTATTGGGGGGAGATACGCAGTATTTT.

This rearrangement joins TRBV7-8 to TRBJ2-7; TRBD2 might be the D (5 bases). V was cut by 0 bases and J by 5 bases, with 17 bases left in between. This CDR3 contains 16 residues. The germline V gene encodes CDR1 SGHVS and CDR2 FQNEAQ. CDR3 sequence reads: CASSLAEVARAHEQYF. The CDR3, as DNA: TGTGCCAGCAGCTTAGCGGAGGTTGCAAGGGCCCACGAGCAGTACTTC.

The chain employs TRBV24-1 and TRBJ2-2; 11 nucleotides agree with TRBD2. The junction had 4 bases not matched to a gene; V was cut back by 1 base and J by 1 base. Germline lookup yields CDR1 KGHDR and CDR2 SFDVKD. This CDR3 is 18 amino acids long. The CDR3 DNA reads TGTGCCACCAGTGATTTACGTAGCGGGAGGGGGAACACCGGGGAGCTGTTTTTT. Translated, it gives CATSDLRSGRGNTGELFF.

The chain uses TRBV29-1 and TRBJ1-5; a weak D match, TRBD1 (6 bases). Per germline, CDR1 SQVTM and CDR2 ANQGSEA. V lost 5 bases and J lost 2, with 13 bases in between. The CDR3 covers 14 residues. The CDR3 sequence: CSVTRGNGNQPQHF. CDR3 DNA sequence: TGCAGCGTTACAAGGGGGAATGGCAATCAGCCCCAGCATTTT.

The genes are TRBV27 and TRBJ2-1; the match to TRBD2 covers 12 bases. The V gene end was trimmed by 4 bases and the J gene end by 9 bases; junction bases not matched to a gene: 4. The CDR3 consists of 14 residues. The germline V gene has CDR1 MNHEY and CDR2 SMNVEV (reference sequence). The CDR3 nucleotides read TGTGCCAGCAGTTACGGACTAGCGGGACTTGAGCAGTTCTTC. This encodes CASSYGLAGLEQFF.

The V gene is TRBV27, the J gene TRBJ2-1; 7 nucleotides match TRBD1. CDR1 is MNHEY and CDR2 is SMNVEV in the germline V gene (reference sequence). The length of the CDR3 is 15 residues. J gave up 3 bases and V 2 bases, and 4 bases lay outside the gene matches. The CDR3 here is CASSLGAGGYNEQFF. The CDR3 nucleotides are TGTGCCAGCAGTTTAGGGGCAGGGGGCTACAATGAGCAGTTCTTC.

The sample holds one count of this clone. Distinct nucleotide sequences in the sample also encode this CDR3. The rearrangement joins TRBV18 to TRBJ2-5, with D maybe TRBD1 (6 bases). Germline V gives CDR1 KGHSH, CDR2 LQKENI. The CDR3 is 13 residues long. V lost 2 bases and J lost 3, with 7 bases in between. CDR3 bases: TGTGCCAGCTCACCAAACAGGGAAGAGACCCAGTACTTC. It encodes CASSPNREETQYF.

This clone was observed a few times. The genes are TRBV28 and TRBJ2-5, with 8 bases identical to TRBD2. The CDR3 covers 15 residues. Per the germline V gene, CDR1 is MDHEN and CDR2 is SYDVKM. V dropped 2 bases and J dropped 5; count of bases not matched to a gene: 7. In DNA, the CDR3 is TGTGCCAGCAGTTTAGCGGGAGGTGAGGCGGAGACCCAGTACTTC. It is translated as CASSLAGGEAETQYF. The entire variable domain, with the rest obtained from reference TRBV28 and TRBJ2-5, is as follows: DVKVTQSSRYLVKRTGEKVFLECVQDMDHENMFWYRQDPGLGLRLIYFSYDVKMKEKGDIPEGYSVSREKKERFSLILESASTNQTSMYLCASSLAGGEAETQYFGPGTRLLVL.

This sequence joins TRBV7-9 and TRBJ2-1, with TRBD2 matching 10 bases. V was clipped by 6 bases and J by 10 bases; unmatched bases: 12. There are 15 residues in the CDR3. The V gene's germline CDR1 is SEHNR and CDR2 FQNEAQ (reference sequence). CDR3 DNA sequence: TGTGCCAGCAGGCGATCTAGCGGGAGACTTTGGGAGCAGTTCTTC. Translating it yields CASRRSSGRLWEQFF.